These T cell receptor beta chains were read from a single sample in a study of response to subunit inactivated influenza vaccine. TCRdb reprocessed the RT-PCR reads with MiXCR, giving one entry per CDR3 protein. The profile covers some 800,000 distinct CDR3 sequences, with approximately 21% appearing a single time and more than 8.5% taken by the ten largest. The sample here was PBMCs from blood, taken 4 to 6 days after vaccination. The receptor set was obtained from a man between 45 and 60 years old who received an inactivated influenza vaccine. CDR3s leave out the opening cysteine and the closing phenylalanine or tryptophan.

cdr3_aa,j_call,v_call
ASSPWQGTPRGYT,TRBJ1-2,TRBV5-5
ASNGASTYGYT,TRBJ1-2,TRBV12-3/TRBV12-4
ASSLMGDYNEQF,TRBJ2-1,TRBV12-3/TRBV12-4
ASRIVESSYNEQF,TRBJ2-1,TRBV11-2
ASSYSSGAGELF,TRBJ2-2,TRBV6-5
AISESTTNYGYT,TRBJ1-2,TRBV10-3
ASSLTRLEAETQY,TRBJ2-5,TRBV5-5
ASSLEPSNIQY,TRBJ2-4,TRBV11-2
ASSLTGQILGGYNEQF,TRBJ2-1,TRBV5-5
ASSEGAVNEKLF,TRBJ1-4,TRBV10-2
SAHDRVFAYEQY,TRBJ2-7,TRBV20-1
ASSQERKNSGRIRSTGELF,TRBJ2-2,TRBV4-1
ASSPPTRVNEQF,TRBJ2-1,TRBV9
ASSSIRTGEGGETQY,TRBJ2-5,TRBV5-6
SARGATGEQF,TRBJ2-1,TRBV20-1
ASSFSFSGPLGNTIY,TRBJ1-3,TRBV7-9
ASSQADRVNEQF,TRBJ2-1,TRBV3-1
ASSLEIAGEQY,TRBJ2-7,TRBV5-1
ASRTNSYEQY,TRBJ2-7,TRBV12-3/TRBV12-4
ASSLAGQGTSGELF,TRBJ2-2,TRBV5-6
ASSPPWVGGYNEQF,TRBJ2-1,TRBV7-9
ASSERQGIYGYT,TRBJ1-2,TRBV7-2
SVGATSAGDAYNEQF,TRBJ2-1,TRBV29-1
ASSWRTSSGANVLT,TRBJ2-6,TRBV12-3/TRBV12-4
ASSLYGRETQY,TRBJ2-5,TRBV12-3/TRBV12-4
ASSPRASGGAGEQF,TRBJ2-1,TRBV11-2
ASSPPGLTDTQY,TRBJ2-3,TRBV18
ASSYTDRGTQY,TRBJ2-3,TRBV6-2/TRBV6-3
SARRVSGSSLQF,TRBJ2-1,TRBV20-1
ASSPITTALAGRYEQY,TRBJ2-7,TRBV11-2
ASSRTGGYLEQF,TRBJ2-1,TRBV4-3
ASSQATLGSYEQY,TRBJ2-7,TRBV4-2
ASSPSGGVISYEQY,TRBJ2-7,TRBV6-1
ASSARTSGLRDTQY,TRBJ2-3,TRBV7-6
ASSDRQGPTGELF,TRBJ2-2,TRBV5-1
ASSFLAGVSEQY,TRBJ2-7,TRBV11-2
ASRARGGGGRNEQF,TRBJ2-1,TRBV28
ASSTGEEYTEAF,TRBJ1-1,TRBV10-1
ASSSLAGGPYEQY,TRBJ2-7,TRBV7-9
ASSQAGTGWADTQY,TRBJ2-3,TRBV4-3
ASSPRYTQY,TRBJ2-3,TRBV6-2/TRBV6-3
ASSLPELAGVYNEQF,TRBJ2-1,TRBV11-2
ASSVVGEVRNNEQF,TRBJ2-1,TRBV9
ASSPKTGGSGANVLT,TRBJ2-6,TRBV7-9
ASVRDRGAQPQH,TRBJ1-5,TRBV6-2/TRBV6-3
SARPGTRTDTQY,TRBJ2-3,TRBV29-1
SAQQGGSYNSPLH,TRBJ1-6,TRBV20-1
ASSLVLGPKNIQY,TRBJ2-4,TRBV7-2
ASSPFLAGGYYSGANVLT,TRBJ2-6,TRBV6-2/TRBV6-3
ASSFSGTGTYNEQF,TRBJ2-1,TRBV7-2
ATSDPGQGEPQH,TRBJ1-5,TRBV24-1
SVRPAGTDTQY,TRBJ2-3,TRBV29-1